The 32 T cell receptor beta chains given below trace back to one sample, sequenced in a study of shared clonotypes between healthy human individuals. Profiling relied on immunoSEQ multiplex PCR, and the TCRdb table lists in-frame clones only, not all of them. This sample has over 1.5 million clones, with around 98% found just once. Sequencing used naive CD4+ T cells sorted from blood. Specified subset: CD45RA+ positively selected. The source of these receptors is a man in his thirties or forties in good health.

The CDR3 reads CASSWKAGTDTQYF. The CDR3 region has the DNA TGTGCCAGCAGCTGGAAGGCGGGCACAGATACGCAGTATTTT. The chain recombines TRBV5-4 with TRBJ2-3; D gene unclear. V was cut by 3 bases and J by 1 base, with 9 bases left in between. Germline lookup yields CDR1 SGHNT and CDR2 YYREEE (reference sequence). The CDR3 has 14 amino acids.

The chain uses TRBV4-3 and TRBJ2-1, with D maybe TRBD2 (6 bases). The CDR3 is 17 residues long. Germline V lookup: CDR1 LGHNA, CDR2 YSLEER. Trimming removed 3 bases from V and 7 bases from J, with 22 bases in between. CDR3 nucleotide sequence: TGCGCCAGCAGCCAGGCCCCTCGGGGGATACTAGGGAATGAGCAGTTCTTC. It is translated as CASSQAPRGILGNEQFF.

CDR3 in amino acids: CASSPRTSGRVQDTQYF. CDR3 nucleotides: TGTGCCAGCAGCCCACGGACTAGCGGGAGGGTACAGGATACGCAGTATTTT. The chain links TRBV5-4 to TRBJ2-3; 15 positions agree with TRBD2. The CDR3 is made up of 17 amino acids. Germline V gives CDR1 SGHNT, CDR2 YYREEE (reference sequence). The V segment lost 4 bases and the J segment 6 bases; nucleotides outside the gene matches: 9.

For this clone: Additional DNA sequences in this sample encode the identical CDR3. The rearrangement joins TRBV7-2 to TRBJ2-7, with a possible D match to TRBD1 (6 bases). CDR1 is SGHTA, CDR2 FQGNSA, per germline. V was shortened by 1 base and J by 3 bases, with 7 bases between the two germline ends. The CDR3 is 13 amino acids. This CDR3 is CASSLVRGYEQYF. In nucleotides, the CDR3 is TGTGCCAGCAGCTTAGTCAGGGGCTACGAGCAGTACTTC. The full variable domain, completed using reference TRBV7-2 and TRBJ2-7, is GAGVSQSPSNKVTEKGKDVELRCDPISGHTALYWYRQSLGQGLEFLIYFQGNSAPDKSGLPSDRFSAERTGGSVSTLTIQRTQQEDSAVYLCASSLVRGYEQYFGPGTRLTVT.

This chain connects TRBV28 to TRBJ2-7, with 8 positions matching TRBD1. The CDR3 spans 15 residues. The germline V gene encodes CDR1 MDHEN and CDR2 SYDVKM. V lost 5 bases, J lost 4 bases, and 10 bases stayed unmatched. CDR3 nucleotide sequence: TGTGCCAGCAGTCTCCCGGGACAGGCTTCATACGAGCAGTACTTC. This translates into CASSLPGQASYEQYF.

The CDR3 spells CASSQGRGGQGRAEQYF. For the CDR3, the DNA is TGTGCCAGCAGCCAGGGAAGGGGAGGACAGGGGCGTGCCGAGCAGTACTTC. V and J are TRBV7-9 and TRBJ2-7, with TRBD1 matching over 9 bases. Germline CDR1 is SEHNR and CDR2 is FQNEAQ (reference sequence). Germline trimming cut 5 bases from V and 6 bases from J; bases unmatched to any gene: 17. CDR3 length: 17 amino acids.

The rearrangement links TRBV6-1 to TRBJ2-7, with TRBD2 matching over 11 bases. The junction had 2 bases not matched to a gene; V was cut back by 2 bases and J by 5 bases. CDR3 length: 14 residues. CDR1 is MNHNS and CDR2 is SASEGT in the germline V gene. CDR3 region: CASSETSGSDEQYF. CDR3 coding DNA: TGTGCCAGCAGTGAAACTAGCGGGAGTGACGAGCAGTACTTC.

The chain joins TRBV6-6 to TRBJ2-7; 7 positions match TRBD1. Germline values: CDR1 MNHNY, CDR2 SVGAGI (reference sequence). The CDR3 spans 13 residues. The ends lost 6 bases at V and 7 bases at J; junction bases unmatched: 9. CDR3 loop: CASSTGVPEEQYF. The CDR3 DNA sequence: TGTGCCAGCAGCACAGGGGTGCCGGAAGAGCAGTACTTC.

The rearrangement uses TRBV7-3 and TRBJ2-1; 13 nucleotides align to TRBD2. V was pared by 5 bases and J by 2 bases, with 9 bases of the junction left unmatched. Germline V gene lookup returns CDR1 SGHTA and CDR2 FQGTGA. The CDR3 has 18 amino acids. The DNA of the CDR3 is TGTGCCAGCAGCACCATAACTAGCGGGAGGGCGGCCTACAATGAGCAGTTCTTC. It is translated as CASSTITSGRAAYNEQFF.

V and J are TRBV18 and TRBJ1-1; no clear D gene. The CDR3 is 13 amino acids. V gave up 5 bases and J gave up 10 bases, with 17 bases separating them. Germline values: CDR1 KGHSH, CDR2 LQKENI. The CDR3 reads CASSTREGERAFF. CDR3 DNA sequence: TGTGCCAGCTCAACCCGGGAGGGCGAGAGAGCTTTCTTT.

This clone was seen only once. The CDR3, as DNA: TGTGCCAGCTCACCCCGGGGGGCCGGTAACTATGGCTACACCTTC. It is translated as CASSPRGAGNYGYTF. This chain uses TRBV18 with TRBJ1-2; D is perhaps TRBD1 (6 bases). Trimming took 3 bases from V and 1 from J, leaving 12 bases between them. Germline loops: CDR1 KGHSH, CDR2 LQKENI. This CDR3 region has 15 residues.

This chain joins TRBV25-1 and TRBJ2-7, with 9 bases lining up with TRBD1. Per germline, CDR1 MGHDK and CDR2 SYGVNS. The CDR3 covers 13 residues. With V trimmed by 4 bases and J by 6 bases, 4 bases remained unmatched. The CDR3: CASSALTGGEQYF. DNA for the CDR3: TGTGCCAGCAGTGCTCTGACAGGGGGCGAGCAGTACTTC.

This sequence joins TRBV11-2 and TRBJ2-7; D is uncertain. The V gene lost 7 bases and the J gene lost 2 bases, with 12 bases spanning the gap. This CDR3 spans 13 amino acids. CDR1 is SGHAT, CDR2 FQNNGV, per germline. CDR3 coding DNA: TGTGCCAGCACACGACCTACGACCTACGAGCAGTACTTC. Translating gives CASTRPTTYEQYF.

This chain uses TRBV15 with TRBJ1-2; D gene uncertain. The CDR3 length is 13 residues. With 6 bases removed from V and 5 bases from J, the gap between germline ends came to 13 bases. Germline-derived CDR1 and CDR2 are LNHNV and YYDKDF (reference sequence). The chain's CDR3 is CATSNPAQYGYTF. As DNA, the CDR3 is TGTGCCACCAGTAACCCTGCCCAATATGGCTACACCTTC.

This clone was recorded once. V is TRBV28 and J is TRBJ1-5, with TRBD1 matching over 7 bases. CDR3 length equals 16 residues. Trimming at V came to 6 bases and at J to 2 bases, leaving 10 bases not matched to a gene. Germline V CDR1 and CDR2: MDHEN, SYDVKM. The CDR3: CASSPTLGQGNQPQHF. As DNA, the CDR3 is TGTGCCAGCAGCCCAACCTTAGGACAGGGCAATCAGCCCCAGCATTTT.

The CDR3 sequence is CASSETSGKTDTQYF. The DNA of the CDR3 is TGCGCCAGCAGCGAGACTAGCGGGAAGACAGATACGCAGTATTTT. The chain uses TRBV10-1 and TRBJ2-3; TRBD2 agrees at 11 bases. The length of the CDR3 is 15 residues. V was pared by 6 bases and J by 3 bases, with 5 bases of the junction left unmatched. Per germline, CDR1 WNHNN and CDR2 SYGVQD (reference sequence).

In regard to this clone: The sample contains more than one DNA sequence encoding this CDR3. The chain carries TRBV19 and TRBJ2-3, with TRBD2 as a possible D gene (5 bases). The CDR3 runs 16 residues. Germline-derived CDR1 and CDR2 are LNHDA and SQIVND (reference sequence). Trimming took 0 bases from V and 2 from J, leaving 12 bases between them. CDR3 sequence (DNA): TGTGCCAGTAGTATAGATCTGGCGGGCTTCACAGATACGCAGTATTTT. Protein sequence: CASSIDLAGFTDTQYF.

The chain combines TRBV19 with TRBJ1-3; D ambiguous. Germline V gene lookup returns CDR1 LNHDA and CDR2 SQIVND (reference sequence). With 8 bases removed from V and 1 base from J, the gap between germline ends came to 6 bases. This CDR3 contains 12 residues. The chain's CDR3 is CASGFSGNTIYF. Here the CDR3 DNA reads TGTGCCAGTGGATTTTCTGGAAACACCATATATTTT.

The rearrangement uses TRBV6-5 and TRBJ1-3; possibly TRBD1 for D (5 bases). The germline V and J ends were trimmed by 7 bases and 1 base, with 11 bases remaining between them. Germline V gene lookup returns CDR1 MNHEY and CDR2 SVGAGI. CDR3 size: 14 residues. The CDR3 here is CASTLGGSGNTIYF. CDR3 nucleotides: TGTGCCAGCACCCTCGGGGGATCTGGAAACACCATATATTTT.

The V and J genes are TRBV9 and TRBJ1-2; D is unresolved. The V end was cut by 4 bases, the J end by 4 bases, with 11 bases between. Germline-derived CDR1 and CDR2 are SGDLS and YYNGEE. This CDR3 contains 13 residues. This CDR3 reads CASSPIGSYGYTF. The CDR3 region has the DNA TGTGCCAGCAGCCCCATCGGTTCCTATGGCTACACCTTC.

This chain links TRBV2 with TRBJ2-5, with 9 bases that match TRBD1. V lost 10 bases and J lost 5; bases outside the gene matches: 11. This CDR3 is built from 14 residues. Germline loops: CDR1 SNHLY, CDR2 FYNNEI. CDR3: CATGTGTGMETQYF. In nucleotides, the CDR3 is TGTGCCACCGGAACCGGGACAGGGATGGAGACCCAGTACTTC.

In this sample, this clone turned up a few times. The rearrangement joins TRBV7-6 to TRBJ1-4; D unclear. From germline, CDR1 is SGHVS and CDR2 FNYEAQ. The germline V and J ends were trimmed by 1 base and 1 base, with 1 base remaining between them. There are 13 residues in the CDR3. Here the CDR3 DNA reads TGTGCCAGCAGCTTAGTAACTAATGAAAAACTGTTTTTT. Residues: CASSLVTNEKLFF.

V and J are TRBV7-8 and TRBJ2-1; a weak D match, TRBD2 (6 bases). CDR1 is SGHVS and CDR2 is FQNEAQ in the germline V gene. Trimming took 4 bases from V and 2 from J, leaving 18 bases between them. The CDR3 consists of 17 residues. The CDR3 protein is CASSSRELVIPYNEQFF. The CDR3 DNA follows: TGTGCCAGCAGCTCCCGGGAGCTGGTCATACCCTACAATGAGCAGTTCTTC.

The chain uses TRBV18 and TRBJ2-5; 7 bases line up with TRBD1. Per germline, CDR1 KGHSH and CDR2 LQKENI. CDR3 length equals 17 residues. Losses at the gene ends were 1 base for V and 2 bases for J; bases not matched to a gene: 10. CDR3 nucleotides: TGTGCCAGCTCACCACTTTTGGCAGGGGGTCGTCAAGAGACCCAGTACTTC. Translating gives CASSPLLAGGRQETQYF.

This chain links TRBV5-4 with TRBJ2-2; no definite D call. This CDR3 is 16 amino acids long. The germline V and J ends were trimmed by 4 bases and 1 base, with 14 bases remaining between them. The germline V gene encodes CDR1 SGHNT and CDR2 YYREEE (reference sequence). The CDR3 here is CASSPLGRWNTGELFF. The CDR3 nucleotides are TGTGCCAGCAGCCCCTTAGGCAGATGGAACACCGGGGAGCTGTTTTTT.

The chain is built from TRBV28 and TRBJ1-2, with D maybe TRBD1 (6 bases). The V end lost 6 bases, the J end lost 10 bases, and 24 bases lay between the germline ends. The CDR3 runs to 15 residues. Germline V gene data show CDR1 as MDHEN and CDR2 as SYDVKM. CDR3 region: CASSSLGGAQNIYTF. The CDR3 bases are TGTGCCAGCAGCTCCTTGGGGGGGGCCCAGAATATCTACACCTTC.

V and J are TRBV6-5 and TRBJ2-2; TRBD2 aligns across 9 bases. Germline V lookup: CDR1 MNHEY, CDR2 SVGAGI. The length of the CDR3 is 14 residues. Trimming cost V 6 bases and J 5 bases; bases outside gene matches: 4. The CDR3 bases are TGTGCCAGCAGGGGACTAGCCGGTACCGGGGAGCTGTTTTTT. Residues: CASRGLAGTGELFF.

The count of this clone is one. The chain has TRBV28 and TRBJ2-5; the D gene is possibly TRBD2 (5 bases). Germline V gene sequence: CDR1 MDHEN, CDR2 SYDVKM. This CDR3 is built from 14 residues. Trimming took off 7 bases at V and 4 bases at J, with 16 bases between the two ends. The CDR3 loop reads CASTRSSRTETQYF. DNA of the CDR3: TGTGCCAGCACCAGATCTAGCAGGACAGAGACCCAGTACTTC. Using reference TRBV28 and TRBJ2-5 for the parts outside the CDR3, the full variable domain is DVKVTQSSRYLVKRTGEKVFLECVQDMDHENMFWYRQDPGLGLRLIYFSYDVKMKEKGDIPEGYSVSREKKERFSLILESASTNQTSMYLCASTRSSRTETQYFGPGTRLLVL.

On this clone itself: The sample has other DNA sequences that encode this CDR3 too. The genes are TRBV6-6 and TRBJ2-3; D is uncertain. CDR1 and CDR2 (germline): MNHNY, SVGAGI (reference sequence). The CDR3 is 13 residues long. The germline V and J ends were trimmed by 0 bases and 6 bases, with 7 bases remaining between them. The chain's CDR3 is CASSYSAGDTQYF. The CDR3 bases are TGTGCCAGCAGTTACTCGGCCGGGGATACGCAGTATTTT.

This clone was detected only once. The chain links TRBV6-6 to TRBJ2-2, with TRBD2 matching over 8 bases. Germline CDR1 MNHNY, CDR2 SVGAGI (reference sequence). The CDR3 runs to 14 residues. After removal of 5 bases from V and 3 bases from J, the junction contained 2 bases not matched to a gene. The CDR3 sequence is CASSGAGDTGELFF. CDR3 coding DNA: TGTGCCAGCAGTGGAGCGGGAGACACCGGGGAGCTGTTTTTT.

The chain couples TRBV12-5 to TRBJ2-1; 15 positions match TRBD2. Germline CDR1 reads LGHNT; CDR2 reads FRNRAP. V lost 7 bases and J lost 4; bases outside the gene matches: 11. The CDR3 loop spans 18 amino acids. The CDR3 DNA sequence: TGTGCTAGTGATTCTCGGACTAGCGGGAGGGCCCCATACAATGAGCAGTTCTTC. Protein sequence: CASDSRTSGRAPYNEQFF.

The chain recombines TRBV28 with TRBJ2-7; D might be TRBD1 (5 bases). There are 14 residues in the CDR3. The germline V gene encodes CDR1 MDHEN and CDR2 SYDVKM. V lost 7 bases, J lost 0 bases, and 13 bases lay in between. The CDR3, as DNA: TGTGCCAGCACCCTCGACAGATACTCCTACGAGCAGTACTTC. Translation gives CASTLDRYSYEQYF. Supplemented by reference TRBV28 and TRBJ2-7, the full variable domain reads DVKVTQSSRYLVKRTGEKVFLECVQDMDHENMFWYRQDPGLGLRLIYFSYDVKMKEKGDIPEGYSVSREKKERFSLILESASTNQTSMYLCASTLDRYSYEQYFGPGTRLTVT.